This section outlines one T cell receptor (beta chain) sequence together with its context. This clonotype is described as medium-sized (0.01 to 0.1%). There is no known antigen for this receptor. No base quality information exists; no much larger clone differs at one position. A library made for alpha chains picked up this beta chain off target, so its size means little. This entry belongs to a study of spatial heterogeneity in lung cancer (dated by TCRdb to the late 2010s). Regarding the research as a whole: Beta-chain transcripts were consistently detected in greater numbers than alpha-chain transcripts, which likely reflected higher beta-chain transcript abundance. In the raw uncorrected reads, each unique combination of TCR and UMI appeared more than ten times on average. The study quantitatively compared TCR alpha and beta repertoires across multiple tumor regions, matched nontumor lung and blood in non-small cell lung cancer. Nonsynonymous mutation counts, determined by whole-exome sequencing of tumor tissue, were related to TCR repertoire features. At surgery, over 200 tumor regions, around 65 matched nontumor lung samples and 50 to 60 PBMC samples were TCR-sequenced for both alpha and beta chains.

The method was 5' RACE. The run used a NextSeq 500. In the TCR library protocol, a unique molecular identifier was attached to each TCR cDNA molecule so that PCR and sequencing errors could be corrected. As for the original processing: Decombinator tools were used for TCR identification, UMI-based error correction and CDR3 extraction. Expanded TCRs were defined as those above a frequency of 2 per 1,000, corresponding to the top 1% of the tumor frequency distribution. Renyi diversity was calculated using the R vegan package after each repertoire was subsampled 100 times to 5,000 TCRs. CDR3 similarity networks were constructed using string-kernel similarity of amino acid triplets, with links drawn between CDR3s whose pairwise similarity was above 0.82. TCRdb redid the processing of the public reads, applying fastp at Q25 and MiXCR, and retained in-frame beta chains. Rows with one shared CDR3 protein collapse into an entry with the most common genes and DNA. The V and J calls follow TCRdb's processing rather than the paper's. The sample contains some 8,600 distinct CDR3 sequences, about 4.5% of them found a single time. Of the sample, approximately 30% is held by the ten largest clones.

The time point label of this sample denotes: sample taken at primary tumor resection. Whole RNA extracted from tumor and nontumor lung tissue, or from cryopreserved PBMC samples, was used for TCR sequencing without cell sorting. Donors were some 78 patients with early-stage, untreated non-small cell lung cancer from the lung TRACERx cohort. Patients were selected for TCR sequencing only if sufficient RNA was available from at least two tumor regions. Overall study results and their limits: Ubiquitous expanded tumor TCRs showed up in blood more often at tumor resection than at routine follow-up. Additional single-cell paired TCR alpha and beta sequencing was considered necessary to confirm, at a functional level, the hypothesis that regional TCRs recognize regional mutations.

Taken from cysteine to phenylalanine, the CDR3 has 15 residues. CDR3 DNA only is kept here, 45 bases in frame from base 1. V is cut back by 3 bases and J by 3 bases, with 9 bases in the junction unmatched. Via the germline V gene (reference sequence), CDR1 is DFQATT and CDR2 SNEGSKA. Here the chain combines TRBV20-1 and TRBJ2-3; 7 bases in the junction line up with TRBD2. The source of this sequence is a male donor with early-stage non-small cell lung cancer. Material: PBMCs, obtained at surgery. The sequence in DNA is TGCAGTGCTAGTAGGACGGGGGGAGGGACAGATACGCAGTATTTT. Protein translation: CSASRTGGGTDTQYF.